Below are 26 T cell receptor beta chains sequenced from a single sample in a study of tumor-infiltrating lymphocytes in primary liver carcinoma. Starting from around 500 ng of total RNA, TCR beta cDNA was produced with a primer in the constant region. Libraries of TCR beta came from three nested multiplex PCR rounds with slightly modified ARM-PCR. The opening two PCR rounds, roughly 11 cycles each, paired TRBV1-TRBV30 forward primers with a C-beta reverse primer. TCRdb processed the multiplex PCR reads anew with MiXCR; each CDR3 protein has one entry. The sample records 55,000 to 70,000 distinct CDR3 sequences, 55% to 75% being singletons. The study co-extracted DNA and RNA from roughly 20-30 mg of unsorted bulk tissue. Sequencing was carried out using liver tumor tissue from sampling region 2. The sample's subset: tumor region T2, inferior pole. The receptors here all came from a man in his forties with primary liver carcinoma and hepatitis B virus infection.

This clonotype has just a few counts. The chain combines TRBV30 with TRBJ1-6; D not certain. Germline assignment: CDR1 GTSNPN and CDR2 SVGIG (reference sequence). The CDR3 is made up of 15 amino acids. Trimming left V 3 bases short and J 10 bases short, with 19 bases between. CDR3 nucleotides: TGTGCCTGGAGCCAGAACGGACCTATGGTGTCACCCCTCCACTTT. Protein sequence: CAWSQNGPMVSPLHF.

This clonotype was seen many times. This chain links TRBV12-3 or TRBV12-4 with TRBJ2-1; D is undetermined. V was trimmed by 0 bases and J by 10 bases, leaving 7 bases between them. This CDR3 contains 12 residues. The CDR3 region is CASSLALLEQFF. The CDR3 DNA is TGTGCCAGCAGTTTAGCCCTATTAGAGCAGTTCTTC.

Concerning this clonotype itself: At one end the junction does not follow the germline gene, possibly because of a read error. The J gene is TRBJ2-7, the V gene TRBV6-6, with D possibly being TRBD1 or TRBD2 (5 bases each). The CDR3 is 14 residues long. Germline V gene lookup returns CDR1 MNHNY and CDR2 SVGAGI (reference sequence). The CDR3 region is CGSGDSGRVYEQYF. Here the CDR3 DNA reads TGTGGCAGCGGTGATTCAGGCAGGGTCTACGAGCAGTACTTC.

Many counts were recorded for this clonotype. This rearrangement joins TRBV10-3 to TRBJ2-7, with 9 bases lining up with TRBD2. This CDR3 region has 13 residues. The ends lost 7 bases at V and 7 bases at J; junction bases unmatched: 8. Germline V gene data show CDR1 as ENHRY and CDR2 as SYGVKD. The CDR3 region is CAIKAGGPGEQYF. CDR3 DNA sequence: TGTGCCATCAAGGCGGGAGGGCCCGGTGAGCAGTACTTC.

The chain employs TRBV4-3 and TRBJ2-5; D possibly uses TRBD1 or TRBD2 (5 bases each). The germline V gene has CDR1 LGHNA and CDR2 YSLEER. The V gene lost 5 bases and the J gene lost 3 bases, with 16 bases spanning the gap. The CDR3 spans 15 residues. The CDR3 here is CASSYAGASEETQYF. For the CDR3, the DNA is TGCGCCAGCAGCTACGCCGGGGCTTCTGAAGAGACCCAGTACTTC.

Turning to this clonotype: The missing conserved phenylalanine or tryptophan at the end of this CDR3 makes a read error likely. The rearrangement links TRBV29-1 to TRBJ2-7; perhaps D is TRBD1 or TRBD2 (5 bases each). CDR1 and CDR2 (germline): SQVTM, ANQGSEA. Trimming removed 7 bases at V and 2 bases at J, with 24 bases between. This CDR3 spans 16 amino acids. CDR3 in amino acids: CSAVTSGTGTPYEQYS. The CDR3 DNA sequence: TGCAGCGCCGTGACATCTGGGACCGGCACTCCCTACGAGCAGTACTCC.

Turning to this clonotype: One junction end does not reproduce the germline sequence, and a read error may be involved. V usage is TRBV5-6 and J usage is TRBJ2-7; TRBD2 agrees at 9 bases. Germline V gene sequence: CDR1 SGHDT, CDR2 YYEEEE. The CDR3 has 15 residues. CDR3: CGSSFMASGTYEQYF. The CDR3, as DNA: TGCGGCAGCAGCTTCATGGCTAGCGGGACGTACGAGCAGTACTTC.

The V and J genes are TRBV29-1 and TRBJ2-2; 11 nucleotides agree with TRBD1. J gave up 3 bases and V 7 bases, and 7 bases lay outside the gene matches. Germline loops: CDR1 SQVTM, CDR2 ANQGSEA. This CDR3 comprises 15 residues. CDR3 loop: CSAGTGGGYTGELFF. DNA of the CDR3: TGCAGCGCAGGGACAGGGGGAGGTTACACCGGGGAGCTGTTTTTT.

This chain connects TRBV7-8 to TRBJ2-7; 9 bases map to TRBD2. Losses at the gene ends were 8 bases for V and 2 bases for J; bases not matched to a gene: 7. This CDR3 is 14 amino acids long. CDR1 and CDR2 from the germline V gene are SGHVS and FQNEAQ. This CDR3 is CASGWLAGTYEQYF. The CDR3 DNA is TGTGCCAGCGGATGGCTAGCGGGGACCTACGAGCAGTACTTC. Based on the CDR3 plus reference TRBV7-8 and TRBJ2-7, the full variable domain is GAGVSQSPRYKVAKRGQDVALRCDPISGHVSLFWYQQALGQGPEFLTYFQNEAQLDKSGLPSDRFFAERPEGSVSTLKIQRTQQEDSAVYLCASGWLAGTYEQYFGPGTRLTVT.

Remarks on this clonotype: A much larger clone differs by one base, so this may be a read error. The V and J genes are TRBV28 and TRBJ2-5; the D gene is possibly TRBD1 (6 bases). The CDR3 has 14 amino acids. CDR1 is MDHEN and CDR2 is SYDVKM in the germline V gene. The CDR3 region has the DNA TGTGTCAGCAACCCGTCGACAGGAGAAGAGACCCAGTACTTC. Translated: CVSNPSTGEETQYF. Full variable domain (rest looked up from reference TRBV28 and TRBJ2-5): DVKVTQSSRYLVKRTGEKVFLECVQDMDHENMFWYRQDPGLGLRLIYFSYDVKMKEKGDIPEGYSVSREKKERFSLILESASTNQTSMYLCVSNPSTGEETQYFGPGTRLLVL.

The chain is built from TRBV4-1 and TRBJ2-3; 10 bases fit TRBD2. V dropped 3 bases and J dropped 11; count of bases not matched to a gene: 20. The length of the CDR3 is 18 residues. Per the germline V gene, CDR1 is MGHRA and CDR2 is YSYEKL. CDR3 DNA sequence: TGCGCCAGCAGCCAGACAATTGCCCTAGCGGGAGTCACCTATATGCAGTATTTT. This codes for CASSQTIALAGVTYMQYF.

The chain is built from TRBV6-2 or TRBV6-3 and TRBJ1-1, with D possibly matching TRBD1 (5 bases). Germline V lookup: CDR1 MNHEY, CDR2 SVGEGT. The CDR3 is made up of 14 amino acids. V lost 10 bases and J lost 6, with 21 bases in between. In nucleotides, the CDR3 is TGTGCCAATAGTTACAGCGGGGGACGGGCTGAAGCTTTCTTT. It yields the protein CANSYSGGRAEAFF.

As regards this clonotype: This may be a read error: a much more frequent sequence differs by one nucleotide. This sequence joins TRBV6-6 and TRBJ2-2, with a tentative D call TRBD1 (5 bases). Looked up from germline, CDR1 is MNHNY and CDR2 is SVGAGI (reference sequence). V shed 11 bases and J shed 1 base, with 11 bases lying between them. CDR3 length: 13 residues. The CDR3 DNA follows: TGTGCCGACAGAAACAGGAACACCGGGGAGCTGTTTTTT. It encodes CADRNRNTGELFF.

On this clonotype: This could be a read error, since a much larger clone is one nucleotide away. This chain links TRBV11-2 with TRBJ1-4, with D unclear. The CDR3 sequence is 14 residues long. From germline, CDR1 is SGHAT and CDR2 FQNNGV. In DNA form, the CDR3 reads TGTGTCAGCAGCTTAGATCTTGGGGTGCTCAGGCTGTTTTTT. Protein sequence: CVSSLDLGVLRLFF.

Notes on this clonotype: The conserved phenylalanine or tryptophan is not found at the CDR3 terminus, so this likely reflects a read error. The V call is TRBV4-1, the J call TRBJ2-1; D remains unclear. The CDR3 is made up of 15 amino acids. Germline V gives CDR1 MGHRA, CDR2 YSYEKL. CDR3 in amino acids: CASSPLGINNNEQFL. Written as DNA, the CDR3 is TGCGCTAGCAGCCCGCTCGGTATCAACAACAATGAGCAGTTCTTA.

This chain joins TRBV5-6 and TRBJ2-1; D call uncertain. The CDR3 is 17 amino acids. Germline loops: CDR1 SGHDT, CDR2 YYEEEE. V lost 0 bases and J lost 4, with 17 bases in between. The CDR3 DNA is TGTGCCAGCAGCTTGGGATTGGGCTCATTAGGATACAATGAGCAGTTCTTC. It translates to CASSLGLGSLGYNEQFF. Variable domain in full (rest from reference TRBV5-6 and TRBJ2-1): DAGVTQSPTHLIKTRGQQVTLRCSPKSGHDTVSWYQQALGQGPQFIFQYYEEEERQRGNFPDRFSGHQFPNYSSELNVNALLLGDSALYLCASSLGLGSLGYNEQFFGPGTRLTVL.

Remarks on this clonotype: Likely a read error: the CDR3 ends without its conserved phenylalanine or tryptophan. The gene calls are TRBV18 and TRBJ1-1; D unresolved. Trimming took 3 bases from V and 6 from J, leaving 11 bases between them. The CDR3 is 13 residues long. Germline V CDR1 and CDR2: KGHSH, LQKENI. In DNA form, the CDR3 reads TGTGCCAGCTCACCCTTACCAGGCTCTGAAGCTTTCTCT. Its translation: CASSPLPGSEAFS.

The chain has TRBV12-3 or TRBV12-4 and TRBJ2-4; TRBD1 might be the D (5 bases). The CDR3 covers 18 residues. CDR3 loop: CDSSLWGGADIDKNIQYF. Here the CDR3 DNA reads TGTGACAGTAGTTTATGGGGTGGGGCGGACATAGACAAAAACATTCAGTACTTC.

About this clonotype itself: A read error may produce the germline difference seen at one junction end. The V call is TRBV5-6, the J call TRBJ2-5, with D unclear. There are 13 residues in the CDR3. Per the germline V gene, CDR1 is SGHDT and CDR2 is YYEEEE. CDR3 coding DNA: TGTACCAGCAGCCTTGACCAGCAAGAGACCCAGTACTTC. Protein product: CTSSLDQQETQYF. Combining the CDR3 with reference TRBV5-6 and TRBJ2-5 gives the whole variable domain DAGVTQSPTHLIKTRGQQVTLRCSPKSGHDTVSWYQQALGQGPQFIFQYYEEEERQRGNFPDRFSGHQFPNYSSELNVNALLLGDSALYLCTSSLDQQETQYFGPGTRLLVL.

The chain links TRBV9 to TRBJ2-5; the D call may be TRBD1 or TRBD2 (5 bases each). The CDR3 has 15 residues. Germline V CDR1 and CDR2: SGDLS, YYNGEE. V gave up 4 bases and J gave up 13 bases, with 26 bases separating them. The CDR3 reads CASSLRSGLVEALYF. The CDR3 nucleotides are TGTGCCAGCAGCCTTAGGTCAGGGTTGGTGGAGGCCCTGTACTTC. The complete variable domain, with remaining parts taken from reference TRBV9 and TRBJ2-5, reads DSGVTQTPKHLITATGQRVTLRCSPRSGDLSVYWYQQSLDQGLQFLIQYYNGEERAKGNILERFSAQQFPDLHSELNLSSLELGDSALYFCASSLRSGLVEALYFGPGTRLLVL.

On this clonotype: The CDR3 does not end in the conserved phenylalanine or tryptophan, so this is likely a read error. J is TRBJ2-2 and V is TRBV6-1; 10 positions match TRBD2. Trimming removed 2 bases from V and 0 bases from J; junction bases left unmatched: 9. The germline V gene encodes CDR1 MNHNS and CDR2 SASEGT. This CDR3 spans 19 amino acids. The chain's CDR3 is CASSEYPPLAGANTGELFL. The DNA of the CDR3 is TGTGCCAGCAGTGAATACCCGCCTCTAGCGGGGGCGAACACCGGGGAGCTGTTTCTT.

Note on this clonotype: An end of the junction differs from the germline gene, which may be a read error. The V and J genes are TRBV4-1 and TRBJ2-4; D unresolved. In germline, CDR1 is MGHRA, CDR2 YSYEKL. The length of the CDR3 is 16 residues. In DNA form, the CDR3 reads TGCTCCAGCAGCCAAGAACAAAGTTTAGTCCAAAACATTCAGTACTTC. Protein sequence: CSSSQEQSLVQNIQYF.

A remark on this clonotype: One junction end does not reproduce the germline sequence, and a read error may be involved. This chain uses TRBV12-5 with TRBJ2-1, with D unresolved. The CDR3 has 14 amino acids. CDR1 and CDR2 (germline): LGHNT, FRNRAP. The DNA of the CDR3 is TGTGCTAGTGGTTTGGGACACTCCTACAATAAGCAGTTTTTC. This codes for CASGLGHSYNKQFF.

This clonotype was recorded at least ten times. The rearrangement joins TRBV6-2 or TRBV6-3 to TRBJ1-5; TRBD1 is a possible D gene (6 bases). Germline CDR1 reads MNHEY; CDR2 reads SVGEGT. This CDR3 has 14 residues. Trimming removed 6 bases from V and 4 bases from J, with 13 bases in between. The CDR3 DNA follows: TGTGCCAGCAGGCCGACAGGCCAGAATCAGCCCCAGCATTTT. Translated: CASRPTGQNQPQHF.

The genes are TRBV29-1 and TRBJ2-2; D gene unclear. V was shortened by 1 base and J by 0 bases, with 0 bases between the two germline ends. The CDR3 totals 12 residues. Per germline, CDR1 SQVTM and CDR2 ANQGSEA. This CDR3 reads CSVEANTGELFF. The CDR3 bases are TGCAGCGTTGAAGCGAACACCGGGGAGCTGTTTTTT.

Regarding this clonotype: Since a much larger clone is just one base distant, this may be a read error. The chain uses TRBV11-1 and TRBJ2-7, with D perhaps matching TRBD1 (5 bases). Germline CDR1 and CDR2: SGHAT and FQDESV (reference sequence). The CDR3 extends over 16 amino acids. The V and J ends lost 5 bases and 7 bases respectively, with 24 bases between them. The CDR3 is CASSLLVRASLGEQYF. In nucleotides, the CDR3 is TGTGCCAGCAGCCTGCTCGTCAGGGCGTCCCTGGGGGAGCAGTACTTC.